This passage covers 6 T cell receptor beta chains from one sample sequenced in a study of blood T cells in healthy people across ages. It was with a sample-barcoded 5' primer and a J-beta primer mix that a second PCR of roughly 6 to 12 cycles was run. TCRdb re-called the 5' RACE reads through MiXCR, storing one row per CDR3 protein. The table has about 680,000 distinct CDR3 sequences, 45% to 50% seen once. The material sequenced was blood. These receptors all stem from a woman aged 60 to 75 in good health.

This chain joins TRBV20-1 and TRBJ2-3; 8 bases agree with TRBD2. Germline loops: CDR1 DFQATT, CDR2 SNEGSKA (reference sequence). The CDR3 length is 12 residues. The J segment lost 6 bases and the V segment lost 6 bases, leaving 5 bases of the junction unmatched. The CDR3 protein is CSALRTSDTQYF. The CDR3 DNA reads as TGCAGTGCACTGAGGACTAGCGATACGCAGTATTTT.

V gene TRBV15 combines with J gene TRBJ2-1, with unresolved D. Per the germline V gene, CDR1 is LNHNV and CDR2 is YYDKDF (reference sequence). The length of the CDR3 is 14 residues. V was cut by 1 base and J by 1 base, with 5 bases left in between. The CDR3 sequence is CATSRAESYNEQFF. In DNA form, the CDR3 reads TGTGCCACCAGCAGAGCGGAGTCCTACAATGAGCAGTTCTTC.

This clonotype turned up a few times. This chain connects TRBV30 to TRBJ2-5, with unresolved D. V lost 5 bases and J lost 2, with 12 bases in between. CDR3 length equals 13 residues. Germline values: CDR1 GTSNPN, CDR2 SVGIG (reference sequence). CDR3 DNA: TGTGCCTGGCAACTAATGTTACAAGAGACCCAGTACTTC. It specifies CAWQLMLQETQYF. Drawing the rest from reference TRBV30 and TRBJ2-5, the complete variable domain is SQTIHQWPATLVQPVGSPLSLECTVEGTSNPNLYWYRQAAGRGLQLLFYSVGIGQISSEVPQNLSASRPQDRQFILSSKKLLLSDSGFYLCAWQLMLQETQYFGPGTRLLVL.

In this sample, this clonotype turned up a few times. This CDR3 is CASRQGSMNTEAFF. For the CDR3, the DNA is TGTGCCAGCAGACAGGGCAGCATGAACACTGAAGCTTTCTTT. The chain joins TRBV11-2 to TRBJ1-1, with TRBD1 as a possible D gene (6 bases). V shed 6 bases and J shed 0 bases, with 11 bases lying between them. The germline V gene encodes CDR1 SGHAT and CDR2 FQNNGV. The CDR3 extends over 14 amino acids.

The genes are TRBV6-2 or TRBV6-3 and TRBJ2-1; D remains ambiguous. The J call is doubtful: the DNA matches TRBJ2-7 better. CDR1 and CDR2 (germline): MNHEY, SVGEGT. The CDR3 is 16 amino acids. In DNA form, the CDR3 reads TGTGCCAGCAGTTACTCGACCCGGAGATCCTACAATGAGCAGTACTTC. Its translation is CASSYSTRRSYNEQYF.

The chain has TRBV7-2 and TRBJ2-5; D unclear. Germline-derived CDR1 and CDR2 are SGHTA and FQGNSA. This CDR3 region has 14 residues. The V end lost 6 bases, the J end lost 1 base, and 12 bases lay between the germline ends. CDR3 protein: CASSLVDSQETQYF. Here the CDR3 DNA reads TGTGCCAGCAGTTTGGTAGACTCCCAAGAGACCCAGTACTTC.